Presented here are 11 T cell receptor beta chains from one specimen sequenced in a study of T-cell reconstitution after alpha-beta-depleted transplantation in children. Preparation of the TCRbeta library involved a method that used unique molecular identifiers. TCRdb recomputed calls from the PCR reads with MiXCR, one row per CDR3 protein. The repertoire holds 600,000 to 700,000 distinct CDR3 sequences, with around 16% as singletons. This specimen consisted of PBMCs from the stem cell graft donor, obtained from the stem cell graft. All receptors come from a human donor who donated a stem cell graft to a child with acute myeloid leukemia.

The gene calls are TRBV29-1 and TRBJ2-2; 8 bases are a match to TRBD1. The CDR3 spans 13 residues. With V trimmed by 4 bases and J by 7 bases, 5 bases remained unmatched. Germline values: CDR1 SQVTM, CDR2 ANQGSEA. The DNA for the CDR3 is TGCAGCGTTGTCCCAGGGGGCAACGGGGAGCTGTTTTTT. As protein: CSVVPGGNGELFF.

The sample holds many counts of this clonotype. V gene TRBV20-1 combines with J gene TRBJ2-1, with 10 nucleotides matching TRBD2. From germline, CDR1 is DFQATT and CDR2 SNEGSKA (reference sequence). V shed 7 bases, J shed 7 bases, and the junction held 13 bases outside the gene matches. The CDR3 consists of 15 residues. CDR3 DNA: TGCAGTGTTCCAAGACTAGCGGGCGCCTGGAATGAGCAGTTCTTC. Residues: CSVPRLAGAWNEQFF.

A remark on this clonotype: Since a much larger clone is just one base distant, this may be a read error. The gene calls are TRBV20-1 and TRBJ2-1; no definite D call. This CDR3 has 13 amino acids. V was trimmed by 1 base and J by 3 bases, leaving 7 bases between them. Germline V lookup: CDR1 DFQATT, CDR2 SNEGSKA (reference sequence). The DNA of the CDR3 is TGCAGTGCTAGAGTGTCCCACTACAATGAGCAGTTCTTC. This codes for CSARVSHYNEQFF.

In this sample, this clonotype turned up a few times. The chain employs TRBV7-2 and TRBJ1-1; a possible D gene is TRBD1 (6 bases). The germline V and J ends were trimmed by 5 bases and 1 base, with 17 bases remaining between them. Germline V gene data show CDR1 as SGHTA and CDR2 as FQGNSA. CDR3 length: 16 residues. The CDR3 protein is CASSPRRDTKNTEAFF. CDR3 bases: TGTGCCAGCAGCCCTAGGCGGGACACTAAGAACACTGAAGCTTTCTTT.

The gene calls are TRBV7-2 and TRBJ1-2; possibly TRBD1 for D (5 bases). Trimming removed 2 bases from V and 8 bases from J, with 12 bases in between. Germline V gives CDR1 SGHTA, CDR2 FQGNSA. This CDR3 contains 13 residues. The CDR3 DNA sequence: TGTGCCAGCAGCTTACTCGGGGCTTTCGGCTACACCTTC. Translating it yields CASSLLGAFGYTF.

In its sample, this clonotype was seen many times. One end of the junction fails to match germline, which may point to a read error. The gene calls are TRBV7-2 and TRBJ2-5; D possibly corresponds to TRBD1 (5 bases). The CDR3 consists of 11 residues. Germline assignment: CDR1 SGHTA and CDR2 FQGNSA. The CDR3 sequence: CASSLGRQLHF. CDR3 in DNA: TGTGCCAGCAGCTTAGGGAGACAGCTACACTTC.

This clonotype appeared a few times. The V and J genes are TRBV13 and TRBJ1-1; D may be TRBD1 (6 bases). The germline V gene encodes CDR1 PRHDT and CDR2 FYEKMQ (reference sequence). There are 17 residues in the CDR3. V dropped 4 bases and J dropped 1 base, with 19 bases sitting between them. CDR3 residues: CASSSFPWKGGNTEAFF. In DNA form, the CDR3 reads TGTGCCAGCAGCTCCTTCCCTTGGAAGGGGGGGAACACTGAAGCTTTCTTT.

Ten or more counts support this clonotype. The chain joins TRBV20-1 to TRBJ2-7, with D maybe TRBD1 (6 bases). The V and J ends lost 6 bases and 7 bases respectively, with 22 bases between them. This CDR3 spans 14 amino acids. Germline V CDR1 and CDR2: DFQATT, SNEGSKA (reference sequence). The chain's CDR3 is CSARDSPGAQEQYF. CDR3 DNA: TGCAGTGCACGAGACAGTCCAGGGGCGCAGGAGCAGTACTTC.

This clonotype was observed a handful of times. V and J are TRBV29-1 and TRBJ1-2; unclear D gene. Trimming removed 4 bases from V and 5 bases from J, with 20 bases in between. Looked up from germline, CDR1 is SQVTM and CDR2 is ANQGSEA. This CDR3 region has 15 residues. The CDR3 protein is CSVVGAAGREYGYTF. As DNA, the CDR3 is TGCAGCGTTGTTGGTGCTGCGGGGAGGGAATATGGCTACACCTTC.

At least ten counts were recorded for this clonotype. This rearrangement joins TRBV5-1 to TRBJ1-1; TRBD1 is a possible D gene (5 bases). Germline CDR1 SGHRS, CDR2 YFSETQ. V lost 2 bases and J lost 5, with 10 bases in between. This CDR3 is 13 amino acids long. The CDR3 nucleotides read TGCGCCAGCAGCTTACAAGGACAAACTGAAGCTTTCTTT. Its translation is CASSLQGQTEAFF.

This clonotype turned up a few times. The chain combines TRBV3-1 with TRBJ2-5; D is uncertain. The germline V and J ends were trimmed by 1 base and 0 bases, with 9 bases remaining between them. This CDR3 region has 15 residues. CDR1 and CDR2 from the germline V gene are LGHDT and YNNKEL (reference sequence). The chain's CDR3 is CASSQVRLYQETQYF. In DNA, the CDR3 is TGTGCCAGCAGCCAAGTTCGTCTGTACCAAGAGACCCAGTACTTC.